This T cell receptor beta chain emerged from a study of T cells in Graves' hyperthyroidism and ophthalmopathy. The sample holds a few counts of this clonotype. Its antigen is not known. Study outcomes and limitations: Among thyroid clonotypes expanded above 0.001, most also appeared in blood. Before onset, ophthalmopathy was predicted by the model a median roughly 6.8 months earlier.

From germline, CDR1 is LNHDA and CDR2 SQIVND (reference sequence). V gave up 5 bases and J gave up 6 bases; unmatched junction bases: 6. The CDR3 has 13 amino acids. RNA transcripts provided the source from which TCR beta CDR3 regions were amplified. The HTBI set primed first-round TCR CDR3 RT-PCR. TCRdb reanalysed the multiplex PCR reads using MiXCR and keeps one entry per CDR3 protein. The table includes roughly 500,000 distinct CDR3 sequences, around 43% detected once. Lactation, pregnancy, other autoimmune disease or uncontrolled infection excluded patients. Together with thyroid ultrasound, orbital computed tomography, serum thyroxine and TRAb, clinical symptoms were used for diagnoses.

This TCR came from an adult woman with Graves' disease, either hyperthyroidism or ophthalmopathy (not recorded which). Sequencing was performed on peripheral blood or thyroid tissue (not recorded which). The gene calls are TRBV19 and TRBJ1-2; 7 nucleotides match TRBD1. This chain's CDR3 is CASSQGVGDGYTF. The DNA of the CDR3 is TGTGCCAGTAGTCAGGGGGTAGGCGATGGCTACACCTTC.